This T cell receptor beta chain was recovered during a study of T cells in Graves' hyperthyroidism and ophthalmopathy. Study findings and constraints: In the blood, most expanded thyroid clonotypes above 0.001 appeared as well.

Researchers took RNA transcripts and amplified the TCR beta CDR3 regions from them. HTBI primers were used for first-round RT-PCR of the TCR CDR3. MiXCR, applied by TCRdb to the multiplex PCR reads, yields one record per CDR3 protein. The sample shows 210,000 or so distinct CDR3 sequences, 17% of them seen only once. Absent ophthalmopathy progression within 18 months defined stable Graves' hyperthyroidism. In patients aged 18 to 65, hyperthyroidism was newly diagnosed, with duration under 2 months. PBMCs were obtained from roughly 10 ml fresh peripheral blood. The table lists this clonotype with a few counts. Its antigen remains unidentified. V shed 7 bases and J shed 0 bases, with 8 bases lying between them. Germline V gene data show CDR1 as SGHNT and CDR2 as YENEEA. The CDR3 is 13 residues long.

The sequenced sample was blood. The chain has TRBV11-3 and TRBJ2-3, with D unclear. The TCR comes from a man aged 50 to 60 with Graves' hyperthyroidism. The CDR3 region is CASMGRSTDTQYF. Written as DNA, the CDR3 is TGTGCCAGCATGGGCAGGAGCACAGATACGCAGTATTTT.